A single TCR beta chain is shown here with its context. What it binds is not known. This CDR3 has 16 amino acids. Trimming took off 4 bases at V and 2 bases at J, with 11 bases between the two ends. Germline V CDR1 and CDR2: KGHDR, SFDVKD. The sample is drawn from a study of T cell repertoires in cytomegalovirus infection. Background on the study: Alongside well-studied HLA-B-restricted CMV epitopes, recently identified HLA-C-restricted CMV epitopes were also used. Public TCR beta signature analysis indicated the presence of both CMV infection and matching HLA type. Study observations and caveats: HLA-C-restricted TCR beta clonotypes specific for CMV led the ex vivo response.

One entry per CDR3 protein results from TCRdb running MiXCR on the reads. The table records approximately 1,000,000 distinct CDR3 sequences, less than 40% of them present only once. The origin of this receptor is a human donor in good health (CMV status not recorded). Some clones in this sample may be carry-over from other donors' samples. The source material was cultured CD8+ T cells from PBMCs, sampled from culture after CMV antigen stimulation. V is TRBV24-1 and J is TRBJ2-6; D possibly corresponds to TRBD1 (5 bases). CDR3 sequence reads: CATSDPDSAGANVLTF. The CDR3 DNA reads TGTGCCACCAGTGACCCCGACAGTGCTGGGGCCAACGTCCTGACTTTC.